One sample yielded the 20 T cell receptor beta chains listed below, sequenced in a study of early T cells in non-severe SARS-CoV-2 infection. TCRdb passed the 5' RACE reads through MiXCR, listing each CDR3 protein once. The sample consists of about 46,000 distinct CDR3 sequences, almost 9.5% of them appearing once. Sequencing used whole blood. Source of these receptors: an adult who was a healthcare worker with PCR-confirmed SARS-CoV-2 infection or an uninfected control (not recorded which).

The chain carries TRBV29-1 and TRBJ2-7; D may be TRBD2 (5 bases). V was clipped by 3 bases and J by 7 bases, with 10 bases between them. The CDR3 extends over 11 amino acids. CDR1 SQVTM and CDR2 ANQGSEA come from the germline V gene. CDR3 sequence reads: CSVDWAGEQYF. DNA of the CDR3: TGCAGCGTTGACTGGGCGGGTGAGCAGTACTTC.

The sample holds many counts of this clonotype. The chain combines TRBV5-1 with TRBJ2-7; tentative D call: TRBD1 (5 bases). Trimming pared 1 base from V and 5 bases from J, leaving 13 bases between. The CDR3 runs 14 residues. CDR1 and CDR2 (germline): SGHRS, YFSETQ. This CDR3 reads CASSLNPGKDEQYF. The CDR3, as DNA: TGCGCCAGCAGCTTGAATCCAGGGAAGGACGAGCAGTACTTC.

For this clonotype: A much larger clonotype is one base distant, so this may be a read error. The J gene is TRBJ2-3, the V gene TRBV7-2; D is perhaps TRBD2 (6 bases). CDR1 is SGHTA, CDR2 FQGNSA, per germline. The CDR3 spans 13 residues. CDR3 coding DNA: TGTGTCAGCAGCGCGGACTACACAGATACGCAGTATTTT. Translation: CVSSADYTDTQYF.

In this sample, this clonotype turned up a few times. V gene TRBV2 combines with J gene TRBJ2-1; D is possibly TRBD1 (7 bases). Germline assignment: CDR1 SNHLY and CDR2 FYNNEI. V lost 6 bases and J 4 bases, leaving 10 bases between the germline ends. The CDR3 is 13 residues long. The CDR3: CASRRGQYNEQFF. CDR3 DNA sequence: TGTGCCAGCAGGCGGGGACAGTACAATGAGCAGTTCTTC.

This clonotype was detected only once. This chain connects TRBV28 to TRBJ1-5; D may be TRBD1 (5 bases). The V and J ends lost 10 bases and 3 bases respectively, with 13 bases between them. CDR3 length: 13 residues. Per the germline V gene, CDR1 is MDHEN and CDR2 is SYDVKM. CDR3 protein: CANQGSDNQPQHF. For the CDR3, the DNA is TGTGCCAACCAGGGATCTGACAATCAGCCCCAGCATTTT.

J is TRBJ2-7 and V is TRBV6-6; 9 bases map to TRBD1. Germline CDR1 MNHNY, CDR2 SVGAGI (reference sequence). V dropped 8 bases and J dropped 2; count of bases not matched to a gene: 7. The length of the CDR3 is 14 residues. The DNA for the CDR3 is TGTGCCAGCTCTAAACAGGGGGCCGCCTACGAGCAGTACTTC. Translation: CASSKQGAAYEQYF.

The chain links TRBV28 to TRBJ2-1; D might be TRBD2 (6 bases). The CDR3 covers 14 residues. Trimming removed 4 bases at V and 5 bases at J, with 12 bases between. Germline V gives CDR1 MDHEN, CDR2 SYDVKM. In DNA, the CDR3 is TGTGCCAGCAGTTCCGGGACTCATGACAATGAGCAGTTCTTC. Translation: CASSSGTHDNEQFF.

This clonotype was counted many times. The V gene is TRBV5-5, the J gene TRBJ2-7; TRBD1 matches 8 bases. Germline V lookup: CDR1 SGHKS, CDR2 YYEKEE (reference sequence). With V trimmed by 4 bases and J by 5 bases, 8 bases remained unmatched. The CDR3 is made up of 14 amino acids. The DNA for the CDR3 is TGTGCCAGCAGCCAAAGCCAGGGGGCCCACGAGCAGTACTTC. Protein sequence: CASSQSQGAHEQYF.

This clonotype was seen repeatedly, ten times or more. V is TRBV7-2 and J is TRBJ1-1; D remains ambiguous. The germline V gene encodes CDR1 SGHTA and CDR2 FQGNSA. The CDR3 loop spans 12 amino acids. Trimming left V 4 bases short and J 3 bases short, with 6 bases between. In DNA form, the CDR3 reads TGTGCCAGCAGCTGGAGGGACACTGAAGCTTTCTTT. This gives the protein CASSWRDTEAFF.

There are many counts of this clonotype. The chain links TRBV4-1 to TRBJ2-3; TRBD1 is a possible D gene (5 bases). V lost 3 bases and J lost 6, with 10 bases in between. CDR3 length: 13 amino acids. Germline V gives CDR1 MGHRA, CDR2 YSYEKL. For the CDR3, the DNA is TGCGCCAGCAGCCACGAACAGGCCGATACGCAGTATTTT. Its translation: CASSHEQADTQYF.

In this sample, this clonotype turned up many times. The chain recombines TRBV20-1 with TRBJ2-1; 10 bases map to TRBD2. The CDR3 contains 15 residues. V dropped 1 base and J dropped 1; count of bases not matched to a gene: 1. Germline V gene sequence: CDR1 DFQATT, CDR2 SNEGSKA (reference sequence). DNA of the CDR3: TGCAGTGCTAGAGCTAGCGGGGGATCCTACAATGAGCAGTTCTTC. Amino acids: CSARASGGSYNEQFF.

This clonotype was seen repeatedly, ten times or more. The J gene is TRBJ2-3, the V gene TRBV29-1; D perhaps matches TRBD2 (5 bases). Trimming took 3 bases from V and 5 from J, leaving 12 bases between them. Germline assignment: CDR1 SQVTM and CDR2 ANQGSEA. There are 13 residues in the CDR3. DNA of the CDR3: TGCAGCGTTGAGGAGGTTGCGGGAGATACGCAGTATTTT. This codes for CSVEEVAGDTQYF.

The chain combines TRBV7-9 with TRBJ2-2; D may be TRBD1 or TRBD2 (5 bases each). The germline V gene has CDR1 SEHNR and CDR2 FQNEAQ (reference sequence). This CDR3 has 16 residues. V lost 7 bases, J lost 2 bases, and 17 bases lay in between. The CDR3 region is CASNYGAGPNTGELFF. In DNA form, the CDR3 reads TGTGCCAGCAACTACGGGGCAGGGCCTAACACCGGGGAGCTGTTTTTT. Supplemented by reference TRBV7-9 and TRBJ2-2, the full variable domain reads DTGVSQNPRHKITKRGQNVTFRCDPISEHNRLYWYRQTLGQGPEFLTYFQNEAQLEKSRLLSDRFSAERPKGSFSTLEIQRTEQGDSAMYLCASNYGAGPNTGELFFGEGSRLTVL.

This clonotype was seen ten or more times. This rearrangement joins TRBV10-3 to TRBJ2-7, with TRBD2 matching over 15 bases. Germline trimming cut 4 bases from V and 1 base from J; bases unmatched to any gene: 2. Germline CDR1 reads ENHRY; CDR2 reads SYGVKD. This CDR3 has 16 amino acids. Here the CDR3 reads CAISGGLAGGSYEQYF. CDR3 sequence (DNA): TGTGCCATCAGTGGCGGACTAGCGGGAGGGTCCTACGAGCAGTACTTC.

J is TRBJ2-1 and V is TRBV10-3; TRBD2 might be the D (6 bases). Germline V gene lookup returns CDR1 ENHRY and CDR2 SYGVKD. V lost 7 bases and J 6 bases, leaving 13 bases between the germline ends. The CDR3 runs 13 residues. The CDR3 bases are TGTGCCATCAAGGGGCTAGCGATCAATGAGCAGTTCTTC. This codes for CAIKGLAINEQFF.

A few counts support this clonotype. V usage is TRBV29-1 and J usage is TRBJ2-3, with D unclear. This CDR3 spans 13 amino acids. V dropped 0 bases and J dropped 4 bases, with 8 bases sitting between them. Germline V gene data show CDR1 as SQVTM and CDR2 as ANQGSEA. CDR3 loop: CSVEDDRADTQYF. In DNA form, the CDR3 reads TGCAGCGTTGAAGACGACCGAGCAGATACGCAGTATTTT.

This clonotype has at least ten counts. V usage is TRBV27 and J usage is TRBJ2-1; tentatively, D is TRBD2 (5 bases). Germline V gene lookup returns CDR1 MNHEY and CDR2 SMNVEV (reference sequence). The CDR3 extends over 16 amino acids. Trimming left V 4 bases short and J 0 bases short, with 13 bases between. CDR3 DNA: TGTGCCAGCAGTTCCCGAGCGGAAAACTCCTACAATGAGCAGTTCTTC. It is translated as CASSSRAENSYNEQFF.

This clonotype was observed at least ten times. The chain combines TRBV7-3 with TRBJ2-1, with 8 nucleotides matching TRBD2. CDR1 and CDR2 from the germline V gene are SGHTA and FQGTGA. The CDR3 loop spans 16 amino acids. Trimming at V came to 5 bases and at J to 0 bases, leaving 6 bases not matched to a gene. For the CDR3, the DNA is TGTGCCAGCAGCCCCCGGGGGGGGAGCTCCTACAATGAGCAGTTCTTC. Its protein product is CASSPRGGSSYNEQFF.

This chain connects TRBV12-3 or TRBV12-4 to TRBJ1-3, with TRBD1 as a possible D gene (6 bases). The CDR3 extends over 13 amino acids. Trimming pared 3 bases from V and 4 bases from J, leaving 7 bases between. In nucleotides, the CDR3 is TGTGCCAGCAGTTTTACAGGGGGAAACACCATATATTTT. It is translated as CASSFTGGNTIYF.

This clonotype was observed a few times. The J gene is TRBJ2-5, the V gene TRBV7-4; D uncertain. CDR3 length: 11 residues. Germline V gives CDR1 SGHVT, CDR2 SQSDAQ. Between the trimmed V and J ends, which lost 7 bases and 4 bases, there was a span of 7 bases. The CDR3 DNA reads as TGTGCCAGCAAGGATGGAGAGACCCAGTACTTC. It encodes CASKDGETQYF.